This T cell receptor beta chain appears in the sequencing data of a study of beta chain features in type 1 diabetes. On the study more broadly: Patients shared similar age, gender and cell yields with healthy donors.

Expressed TCRB transcripts were sequenced because the entire RNA isolate underwent reverse transcription. Mean read depth for naive, central memory and regulatory T cell samples was about 3.4 million reads. TCRdb's copy holds only in-frame clones and misses some; the assay was immunoSEQ multiplex PCR. The sample holds around 250,000 clones, 25% to 30% seen once. This clone was observed a few times. The sample was central memory CD4+ T cells from blood. This TCR was sampled from a man aged 30 to 39 in good health.

CDR3 in DNA: TGTGCCAGCAGTACCACGCCCCCCTATGGCTACACCTTC. Amino acid sequence: CASSTTPPYGYTF. This sequence joins TRBV28 and TRBJ1-2; D gene uncertain. The CDR3 has 13 amino acids. Trimming cost V 5 bases and J 4 bases, with 11 bases left between them. Germline V lookup: CDR1 MDHEN, CDR2 SYDVKM.